The clone carrying this TCR beta chain was counted a few times. This sample stems from a study of cytomegalovirus exposure and HLA in healthy donors. The CDR3 has 14 residues. CDR1 and CDR2 from the germline V gene are SGHRS and YFSETQ. V shed 3 bases, J shed 3 bases, and the junction held 5 bases outside the gene matches. The PCR used 60 Vbeta and 13 Jbeta primers. Generated by immunoSEQ multiplex PCR, the TCRdb table keeps only in-frame clones and is missing some. The sample has roughly 200,000 clones, roughly 8.7% seen once. The sequence was collected from a woman under 40 in good health and CMV-seropositive. The V and J genes are TRBV5-1 and TRBJ2-7, with TRBD2 matching 8 bases. The sequencing sample was made of PBMCs. This CDR3 reads CASSSAGVDYEQYF. CDR3 coding DNA: TGCGCCAGCAGCTCAGCGGGAGTAGACTACGAGCAGTACTTC.